The 5 T cell receptor beta chains reported below all come from one sample, sequenced in a study of blood T cell repertoires in COVID-19. The method was immunoSEQ multiplex PCR; TCRdb's version includes in-frame clones alone and lacks a portion of them. The sample shows a few hundred thousand clones, 85% to 90% of them seen only once. Sequenced input: peripheral blood. These receptors were obtained from a man aged 60 to 75 who had recovered from COVID-19.

The chain joins TRBV3-1 (or the pseudogene TRBV3-2) to TRBJ1-5, with D maybe TRBD1 (5 bases). Germline lookup yields CDR1 LGHDT and CDR2 YNNKEL (reference sequence). The CDR3 has 12 amino acids. Trimming removed 2 bases at V and 9 bases at J, with 8 bases between. The CDR3 bases are TGTGCCAGCAGCCAAACAGGCCTGCCCCAGCATTTT. This codes for CASSQTGLPQHF.

The rearrangement links TRBV9 to TRBJ2-2, with TRBD2 identical over 11 bases. The V segment lost 0 bases and the J segment 3 bases; nucleotides outside the gene matches: 1. The CDR3 is 16 amino acids. The germline V gene encodes CDR1 SGDLS and CDR2 YYNGEE. The CDR3 protein is CASSVELAGDTGELFF. Here the CDR3 DNA reads TGTGCCAGCAGCGTAGAACTAGCGGGGGACACCGGGGAGCTGTTTTTT.

This chain connects TRBV30 to TRBJ2-7; D is possibly TRBD2 (5 bases). CDR1 and CDR2 (germline): GTSNPN, SVGIG (reference sequence). Between the trimmed V and J ends, which lost 0 bases and 6 bases, there was a span of 12 bases. This CDR3 contains 13 residues. DNA of the CDR3: TGTGCCTGGAGTGTAACGGGGTCCGGCGAGCAGTACTTC. Protein: CAWSVTGSGEQYF.

This chain connects TRBV27 to TRBJ1-1, with D perhaps TRBD1 (5 bases). V was cut by 8 bases and J by 1 base, with 17 bases left in between. The CDR3 has 15 residues. Germline V gene lookup returns CDR1 MNHEY and CDR2 SMNVEV (reference sequence). The CDR3 DNA is TGTGCCAGCCTCGGGGGGGGAGCTGGGAACACTGAAGCTTTCTTT. It encodes CASLGGGAGNTEAFF.

This chain connects TRBV29-1 to TRBJ2-3; a weak D match, TRBD1 (5 bases). Deletions cut 3 bases from V and 2 bases from J, with 15 bases between. In germline, CDR1 is SQVTM, CDR2 ANQGSEA. This CDR3 is 15 amino acids long. The CDR3 region has the DNA TGCAGCGTTGAGGTGCAGGGAAACCCCACAGATACGCAGTATTTT. It specifies CSVEVQGNPTDTQYF.